Reported below is one T cell receptor beta chain. After isolation, RNA underwent reverse transcription to generate cDNA as the sequencing template. Data came from immunoSEQ multiplex PCR; TCRdb stores just in-frame clones and leaves some out. Among approximately 200,000 clones, around 60% were seen once, and the ten largest hold about 3.5%. This CDR3 spans 16 amino acids. V lost 5 bases and J 0 bases, leaving 12 bases between the germline ends. Germline V lookup: CDR1 SGHRS, CDR2 YFSETQ. Treatment noted: oral pan-JAK inhibitor, 5-10 mg twice daily. The data were obtained in a study of CD8+ T cells in alopecia areata.

This material consisted of CD4+ T cells sorted from blood, taken at week 4, from a patient treated with tofacitinib. V gene TRBV5-1 combines with J gene TRBJ2-6; the D gene is possibly TRBD1 (6 bases). This TCR was sampled from a human donor with alopecia areata. As DNA, the CDR3 is TGCGCCAGCAGAAAGGACAGTAACTCTGGGGCCAACGTCCTGACTTTC. Translating gives CASRKDSNSGANVLTF.